Below are 9 T cell receptor beta chains sequenced from a single sample in a study of Tregs in tolerant kidney transplant recipients (dated by TCRdb to between 2018 and 2021). Libraries were built with the immunoSEQ multiplex PCR assay. Here the immuneACCESS table is served through TCRdb, limited to in-frame sequences with V and J called. Missing clones are a known gap in these copies; in checked studies unresolved V genes cover under half, and the rest lacks a known reason. The sample records roughly 40,000 clones, about 95% of which are singletons. The ten largest account for roughly 0.34% of the sample. Antigen specificity for these receptors is unknown. Sequencing input: Tregs from blood cultured with allogeneic cells. Receptors originate from a human donor in good health.

V usage is TRBV18 and J usage is TRBJ2-6; 9 nucleotides match TRBD1. The CDR3 length is 15 residues. From germline, CDR1 is KGHSH and CDR2 LQKENI. V lost 0 bases, J lost 12 bases, and 6 bases stayed unmatched. The CDR3 DNA sequence: TGTGCCAGCTCACCACCCCGGGACAGGGAGACCGTCCTGACTTTC. Amino acid sequence: CASSPPRDRETVLTF.

This rearrangement joins TRBV5-1 to TRBJ1-2, with no clear D. V lost 2 bases and J lost 0, with 8 bases in between. The CDR3 loop spans 14 amino acids. The germline gives CDR1 SGHRS, CDR2 YFSETQ. As DNA, the CDR3 is TGCGCCAGCAGCTTCGACGGAGCTAACTATGGCTACACCTTC. Residues: CASSFDGANYGYTF.

V usage is TRBV19 and J usage is TRBJ2-4; maybe TRBD1 (6 bases). Germline CDR1 is LNHDA and CDR2 is SQIVND (reference sequence). The CDR3 has 15 amino acids. V lost 4 bases and J lost 0, with 10 bases in between. DNA for the CDR3: TGTGCCAGTAGTAGGACAGAATTAGCCAAAAACATTCAGTACTTC. It yields the protein CASSRTELAKNIQYF.

The chain joins TRBV30 to TRBJ2-7; 7 bases align to TRBD1. The V gene end was trimmed by 3 bases and the J gene end by 13 bases; junction bases not matched to a gene: 12. CDR3 length: 12 residues. CDR1 is GTSNPN, CDR2 SVGIG, per germline (reference sequence). CDR3 region: CAWSGLTGTVYF. In DNA, the CDR3 is TGTGCCTGGAGCGGCCTGACAGGGACGGTTTACTTC.

The CDR3 DNA follows: TGTGCCAGCACGAGGGAAGGCGAGCAGTACTTC. Translated: CASTREGEQYF. The chain is built from TRBV2 and TRBJ2-7; a possible D gene is TRBD2 (5 bases). The CDR3 length is 11 residues. Trimming removed 7 bases at V and 6 bases at J, with 10 bases between. From germline, CDR1 is SNHLY and CDR2 FYNNEI. The complete variable domain, with remaining parts taken from reference TRBV2 and TRBJ2-7, reads EPEVTQTPSHQVTQMGQEVILRCVPISNHLYFYWYRQILGQKVEFLVSFYNNEISEKSEIFDDQFSVERPDGSNFTLKIRSTKLEDSAMYFCASTREGEQYFGPGTRLTVT.

The gene calls are TRBV4-1 and TRBJ2-7; 8 bases agree with TRBD1. There are 19 residues in the CDR3. Germline V gives CDR1 MGHRA, CDR2 YSYEKL. J lost 6 bases, V lost 4 bases, and 23 bases had no gene match. CDR3: CASSPRTLFSRGPDSEQYF. The CDR3 nucleotides are TGCGCCAGCAGCCCGCGGACTTTGTTTTCCAGGGGGCCCGACAGCGAGCAGTACTTC.

V usage is TRBV6-5 and J usage is TRBJ1-1; no clear D gene. Germline CDR1 reads MNHEY; CDR2 reads SVGAGI. The ends were cut back, 6 bases at V and 4 bases at J, with 12 bases in the middle. This CDR3 comprises 13 residues. The CDR3 loop is CASSPTEGTEAFF. The DNA of the CDR3 is TGTGCCAGCAGCCCGACTGAGGGCACTGAAGCTTTCTTT.

Turning to this clone: Other DNA sequences of this sample code for an identical CDR3. The chain recombines TRBV6-5 with TRBJ1-1; D remains unclear. The CDR3 length is 13 residues. Germline-derived CDR1 and CDR2 are MNHEY and SVGAGI. V was trimmed by 2 bases and J by 1 base, leaving 5 bases between them. The CDR3 DNA follows: TGTGCCAGCAGTTACGGGCGGAACACTGAAGCTTTCTTT. It yields the protein CASSYGRNTEAFF.

The genes are TRBV7-9 and TRBJ2-5; D is uncertain. Germline V gives CDR1 SEHNR, CDR2 FQNEAQ (reference sequence). CDR3 length: 12 residues. Trimming took 4 bases from V and 4 from J, leaving 7 bases between them. The CDR3 protein is CASSSPAETQYF. The CDR3 DNA reads as TGTGCCAGCAGCTCCCCCGCAGAGACCCAGTACTTC.